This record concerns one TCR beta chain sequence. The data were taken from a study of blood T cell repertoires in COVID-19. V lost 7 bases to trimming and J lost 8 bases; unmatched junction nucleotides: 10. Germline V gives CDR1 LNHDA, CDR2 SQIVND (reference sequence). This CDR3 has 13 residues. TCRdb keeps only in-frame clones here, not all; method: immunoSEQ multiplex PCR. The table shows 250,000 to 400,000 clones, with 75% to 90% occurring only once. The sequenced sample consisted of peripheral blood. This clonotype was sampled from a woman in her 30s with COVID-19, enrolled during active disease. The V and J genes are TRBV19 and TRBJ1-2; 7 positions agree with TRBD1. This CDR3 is CASTATGMGGYTF. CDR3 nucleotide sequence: TGTGCCAGTACCGCGACAGGGATGGGAGGCTACACCTTC.